Shown below are 18 T cell receptor beta chains from a single sample sequenced in a study of OX40 agonist ivuxolimab in advanced cancers. Library preparation employed the immunoSEQ multiplex PCR assay. Not all clones reach the TCRdb copy of this immuneACCESS table, which keeps in-frame sequences only. Checked studies attribute under half of the gap to unresolved V genes and leave the rest unexplained. The sample table lists over 75,000 clones, around 90% of them with a count of one. Clones ranked in the top ten supply 1% to 1.3% of the sample. Sequences were derived from CD4+ or CD8+ T cells sorted from blood, sampled in a trial of the OX40 agonist ivuxolimab. The source of these receptors is an adult with an advanced solid tumor such as melanoma, head and neck, liver or kidney cancer.

This clone was detected only a few times. The V gene is TRBV28, the J gene TRBJ2-3; a possible D gene is TRBD2 (5 bases). V dropped 4 bases and J dropped 7 bases, with 12 bases sitting between them. Germline CDR1 MDHEN, CDR2 SYDVKM. This CDR3 region has 13 residues. CDR3 protein: CASSSGELNTQYF. The CDR3 DNA is TGTGCCAGCAGTTCCGGGGAGCTTAATACGCAGTATTTT. Looking up the rest from reference TRBV28 and TRBJ2-3 gives the full variable domain: DVKVTQSSRYLVKRTGEKVFLECVQDMDHENMFWYRQDPGLGLRLIYFSYDVKMKEKGDIPEGYSVSREKKERFSLILESASTNQTSMYLCASSSGELNTQYFGPGTRLTVL.

J is TRBJ1-5 and V is TRBV27, with 7 bases that match TRBD1. Germline CDR1 and CDR2: MNHEY and SMNVEV (reference sequence). The CDR3 consists of 16 residues. V lost 1 base and J lost 0; bases outside the gene matches: 3. The CDR3 DNA reads TGTGCCAGCAGTTTATGGGGGACAGATAGCAATCAGCCCCAGCATTTT. Translation: CASSLWGTDSNQPQHF.

This clone was counted a single time. The chain links TRBV7-2 to TRBJ2-3; D not certain. V shed 0 bases and J shed 0 bases, with 10 bases lying between them. Germline CDR1 SGHTA, CDR2 FQGNSA. The CDR3 sequence is 16 residues long. The chain's CDR3 is CASSLARHLSTDTQYF. The CDR3 coding sequence is TGTGCCAGCAGCTTAGCCCGACACCTTAGCACAGATACGCAGTATTTT.

J is TRBJ2-7 and V is TRBV4-1; 7 nucleotides agree with TRBD2. The CDR3 extends over 14 amino acids. V was clipped by 6 bases and J by 2 bases; unmatched bases: 7. Germline V lookup: CDR1 MGHRA, CDR2 YSYEKL. The CDR3 DNA follows: TGCGCCAGCAGACCTAGCGGAGTTGCCTACGAGCAGTACTTC. This translates into CASRPSGVAYEQYF.

This clone was found once. The gene calls are TRBV18 and TRBJ1-1, with unresolved D. The CDR3 extends over 13 amino acids. V was pared by 2 bases and J by 3 bases, with 7 bases between. CDR1 is KGHSH and CDR2 is LQKENI in the germline V gene. Written as DNA, the CDR3 is TGTGCCAGCTCACCATCCATGGACACTGAAGCTTTCTTT. Its translation: CASSPSMDTEAFF.

This chain connects TRBV10-3 to TRBJ2-2; no definite D call. Germline values: CDR1 ENHRY, CDR2 SYGVKD. This CDR3 is built from 15 residues. Trimming removed 0 bases from V and 8 bases from J, with 13 bases in between. The CDR3 reads CAISESIVARGELFF. The CDR3 coding sequence is TGTGCCATCAGTGAGTCGATAGTTGCAAGAGGGGAGCTGTTTTTT.

This rearrangement joins TRBV27 to TRBJ2-1; D might be TRBD1 (6 bases). The V end lost 6 bases, the J end lost 7 bases, and 22 bases lay between the germline ends. The length of the CDR3 is 16 residues. The germline V gene has CDR1 MNHEY and CDR2 SMNVEV (reference sequence). For the CDR3, the DNA is TGTGCCAGCAGCCCCCCCAACAGGGAGTCTGGGAATGAGCAGTTCTTC. Translation gives CASSPPNRESGNEQFF.

The chain links TRBV7-2 to TRBJ2-3; possibly TRBD1 for D (5 bases). This CDR3 spans 13 amino acids. V dropped 1 base and J dropped 4 bases, with 6 bases sitting between them. The germline CDR1 and CDR2 sequences are SGHTA and FQGNSA. In DNA, the CDR3 is TGTGCCAGCAGCTTAGGCAGGGCAGATACGCAGTATTTT. Its protein product is CASSLGRADTQYF.

This sequence joins TRBV10-3 and TRBJ1-1; possible D gene TRBD1, 6 bases. The CDR3 totals 16 residues. Germline V gene sequence: CDR1 ENHRY, CDR2 SYGVKD. V was pared by 0 bases and J by 4 bases, with 15 bases between. For the CDR3, the DNA is TGTGCCATCAGTGAGTCCAACAGGGAGGGGAGCACTGAAGCTTTCTTT. Translated, it gives CAISESNREGSTEAFF.

The chain recombines TRBV6-1 with TRBJ2-7; possibly TRBD1 for D (7 bases). Per germline, CDR1 MNHNS and CDR2 SASEGT. V lost 5 bases and J lost 4, with 15 bases in between. This CDR3 has 14 amino acids. CDR3 amino acids: CASSFRGEAYEQYF. In DNA, the CDR3 is TGTGCCAGCAGTTTCAGGGGGGAGGCTTACGAGCAGTACTTC.

This clone showed up just once. V gene TRBV7-2 combines with J gene TRBJ2-7; 7 bases agree with TRBD2. Germline lookup yields CDR1 SGHTA and CDR2 FQGNSA. The CDR3 contains 16 residues. The J segment lost 7 bases and the V segment lost 4 bases, leaving 16 bases of the junction unmatched. The CDR3 DNA follows: TGTGCCAGCAGCTCGACGTCCGGGGGAGGGCCGGGAGAGCAGTACTTC. It yields the protein CASSSTSGGGPGEQYF. Using reference TRBV7-2 and TRBJ2-7 for the parts outside the CDR3, the full variable domain is GAGVSQSPSNKVTEKGKDVELRCDPISGHTALYWYRQSLGQGLEFLIYFQGNSAPDKSGLPSDRFSAERTGGSVSTLTIQRTQQEDSAVYLCASSSTSGGGPGEQYFGPGTRLTVT.

The genes are TRBV19 and TRBJ1-5, with a tentative D call TRBD1 (5 bases). Germline V gives CDR1 LNHDA, CDR2 SQIVND (reference sequence). The CDR3 is 13 amino acids. The V gene lost 8 bases and the J gene lost 4 bases, with 12 bases spanning the gap. CDR3 coding DNA: TGTGCCAGTTCCGGGACGTGGAATCAGCCCCAGCATTTT. Its protein is CASSGTWNQPQHF. Full variable domain (missing parts from reference TRBV19 and TRBJ1-5): DGGITQSPKYLFRKEGQNVTLSCEQNLNHDAMYWYRQDPGQGLRLIYYSQIVNDFQKGDIAEGYSVSREKKESFPLTVTSAQKNPTAFYLCASSGTWNQPQHFGDGTRLSIL.

The chain has TRBV25-1 and TRBJ2-3; TRBD1 agrees at 8 bases. Germline V CDR1 and CDR2: MGHDK, SYGVNS. V was clipped by 10 bases and J by 4 bases; unmatched bases: 7. The CDR3 sequence is 13 residues long. CDR3 sequence: CATMGQVPDTQYF. The CDR3, as DNA: TGTGCCACCATGGGACAGGTCCCAGATACGCAGTATTTT.

The rearrangement uses TRBV11-1 and TRBJ2-5; D is unclear. V lost 3 bases, J lost 0 bases, and 8 bases lay in between. CDR1 and CDR2 from the germline V gene are SGHAT and FQDESV (reference sequence). CDR3 length: 14 amino acids. The CDR3 region is CASSFFSDQETQYF. For the CDR3, the DNA is TGTGCCAGCAGCTTCTTCAGCGACCAAGAGACCCAGTACTTC.

The gene calls are TRBV28 and TRBJ1-6; D is undetermined. From germline, CDR1 is MDHEN and CDR2 SYDVKM. V was pared by 3 bases and J by 8 bases, with 2 bases between. The CDR3 is 11 residues long. CDR3 loop: CASSFDSPLHF. CDR3 coding DNA: TGTGCCAGCAGTTTTGATTCACCCCTCCACTTT.

The J gene is TRBJ2-7, the V gene TRBV7-9, with TRBD2 matching 7 bases. This CDR3 comprises 14 residues. In germline, CDR1 is SEHNR, CDR2 FQNEAQ (reference sequence). The V gene end was trimmed by 2 bases and the J gene end by 4 bases; junction bases not matched to a gene: 5. CDR3 sequence: CASSLLAVNYEQYF. The CDR3 DNA follows: TGTGCCAGCAGCTTACTAGCGGTTAATTACGAGCAGTACTTC.

V usage is TRBV5-1 and J usage is TRBJ2-5, with D tentatively TRBD1 or TRBD2 (5 bases each). Germline V CDR1 and CDR2: SGHRS, YFSETQ. V was shortened by 4 bases and J by 0 bases, with 13 bases between the two germline ends. This CDR3 region has 15 residues. In nucleotides, the CDR3 is TGCGCCAGCAGCCTCGGGGACGCCTACCAAGAGACCCAGTACTTC. Translated, it gives CASSLGDAYQETQYF.

The V gene is TRBV4-3, the J gene TRBJ2-7; 9 bases are shared with TRBD1. Trimming took 1 base from V and 4 from J; bases not matched to a gene: 8. The CDR3 spans 16 residues. The germline CDR1 and CDR2 sequences are LGHNA and YSLEER. In DNA, the CDR3 is TGCGCCAGCAGCCAAGTGACGGGACAGGGAGAATACGAGCAGTACTTC. Its protein is CASSQVTGQGEYEQYF.